The source of this T cell receptor (beta chain) is a study of blood T cell repertoires in COVID-19. This table comes from immunoSEQ multiplex PCR, and its TCRdb copy is limited to in-frame clones, with some not included. Found here are more than 45,000 clones, about 89% of them singletons; the top ten hold approximately 6.4%. Trimming pared 5 bases from V and 0 bases from J, leaving 17 bases between. Looked up from germline, CDR1 is SGHTA and CDR2 is FQGNSA. This CDR3 is 16 amino acids long. Material: peripheral blood. The rearrangement links TRBV7-2 to TRBJ2-7; D might be TRBD1 (5 bases). This TCR was recovered from a man between 65 and 85 years old with active COVID-19. CDR3 region: CASSPRQGKSSYEQYF. The CDR3 DNA reads as TGTGCCAGCAGCCCCCGGCAGGGTAAAAGCTCCTACGAGCAGTACTTC.